The sequence of this TCR beta chain was determined in a study of T cells in Graves' hyperthyroidism and ophthalmopathy. The study's findings and limits: Ophthalmopathy was distinguished from stable hyperthyroidism by 13 V-J signatures.

Orbital computed tomography, thyroid ultrasound, serum thyroxine and TRAb, and clinical symptoms together informed the diagnoses. This clonotype was recorded many times. The antigen remains unidentified. It was RNA transcripts that yielded the amplified TCR beta CDR3 regions. The study used the HTBI primer set for a first-round RT-PCR of the TCR CDR3. TCRdb reprocessed the multiplex PCR reads with MiXCR, giving one entry per CDR3 protein. The sample has more than 500,000 distinct CDR3 sequences; about 45% are singletons. Germline CDR1 and CDR2: SQVTM and ANQGSEA. This CDR3 region has 13 residues. V shed 4 bases and J shed 5 bases, with 14 bases lying between them.

The chain employs TRBV29-1 and TRBJ1-1; D might be TRBD1 (6 bases). Sequencing used peripheral blood or thyroid tissue (not recorded which). This receptor was identified in an adult woman with Graves' disease, either hyperthyroidism or ophthalmopathy (not recorded which). The CDR3 reads CSVGDIGGTEAFF. The CDR3 bases are TGCAGCGTTGGGGACATCGGAGGGACTGAAGCTTTCTTT.